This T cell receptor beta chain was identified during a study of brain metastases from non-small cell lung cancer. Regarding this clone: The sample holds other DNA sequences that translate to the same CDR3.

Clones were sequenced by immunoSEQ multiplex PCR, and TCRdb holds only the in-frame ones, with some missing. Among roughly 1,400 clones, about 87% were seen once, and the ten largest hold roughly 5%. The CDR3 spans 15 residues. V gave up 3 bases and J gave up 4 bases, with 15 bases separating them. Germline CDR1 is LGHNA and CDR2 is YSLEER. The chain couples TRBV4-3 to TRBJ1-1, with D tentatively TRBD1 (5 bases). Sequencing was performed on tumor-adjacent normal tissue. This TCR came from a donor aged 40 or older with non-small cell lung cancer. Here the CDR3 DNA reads TGCGCCAGCAGCCAGAGAGGGGACGAGGGCACTGAAGCTTTCTTT. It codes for CASSQRGDEGTEAFF.